The 15 T cell receptor beta chains below were found in one sample sequenced in a study of identical twins. In TCRdb, the 5' RACE reads were re-called with MiXCR into one record per CDR3 protein. The sample shows 750,000 to 950,000 distinct CDR3 sequences, 9% to 15% of them seen only once. The sample was also reused in another study, on yellow fever vaccine responses in identical twins.

The sample was PBMCs. The receptor source for this set is a woman under 30 in good health.

The chain couples TRBV20-1 to TRBJ2-2; TRBD2 aligns across 8 bases. Germline V gene lookup returns CDR1 DFQATT and CDR2 SNEGSKA (reference sequence). V trimming: 6 bases; J trimming: 4 bases; junction bases outside the gene matches: 7. This CDR3 region has 14 residues. CDR3 in amino acids: CSAPESGSTGELFF. Here the CDR3 DNA reads TGCAGTGCCCCCGAGAGCGGGAGCACCGGGGAGCTGTTTTTT.

This clonotype appeared many times. The chain couples TRBV9 to TRBJ1-6; the match to TRBD1 covers 7 bases. J was trimmed by 9 bases and V by 4 bases; bases with no gene match: 13. The CDR3 loop spans 16 amino acids. The germline V gene encodes CDR1 SGDLS and CDR2 YYNGEE. CDR3 nucleotides: TGTGCCAGCAGCAAGGGACAGCAGTTAACCACTTCACCCCTCCACTTT. This sequence encodes CASSKGQQLTTSPLHF.

V gene TRBV10-3 combines with J gene TRBJ2-2, with TRBD1 identical over 9 bases. V was pared by 5 bases and J by 1 base, with 5 bases of the junction left unmatched. In germline, CDR1 is ENHRY, CDR2 SYGVKD. The CDR3 contains 16 residues. The CDR3 DNA reads as TGTGCCATCAGTTGGGGGACAGGGTTGAACACCGGGGAGCTGTTTTTT. Translating gives CAISWGTGLNTGELFF.

There are a few counts of this clonotype. The chain carries TRBV5-5 and TRBJ2-5, with a weak D call TRBD1 (6 bases). The V and J ends lost 4 bases and 7 bases respectively, with 17 bases between them. Germline CDR1 is SGHKS and CDR2 is YYEKEE (reference sequence). The CDR3 has 14 amino acids. CDR3 coding DNA: TGTGCCAGCAGCCCCGGGACACCGGGTGGGACCCAGTACTTC. This sequence encodes CASSPGTPGGTQYF.

This clonotype was observed at least ten times. CDR3 loop: CASSLSGKDYEQYF. The CDR3 nucleotides read TGTGCCAGCAGCCTTAGCGGGAAAGACTACGAGCAGTACTTC. V usage is TRBV3-1 and J usage is TRBJ2-7, with 8 bases that match TRBD2. This CDR3 has 14 amino acids. V lost 4 bases, J lost 3 bases, and 5 bases stayed unmatched. Per the germline V gene, CDR1 is LGHDT and CDR2 is YNNKEL (reference sequence).

The rearrangement uses TRBV10-2 and TRBJ2-4, with D maybe TRBD1 (6 bases). This CDR3 has 18 residues. V was clipped by 0 bases and J by 2 bases, with 17 bases between them. Germline CDR1 reads WSHSY; CDR2 reads SAAADI. CDR3 region: CASSESYGIGTTKNIQYF. CDR3 coding DNA: TGCGCCAGCAGTGAGTCGTACGGGATCGGGACAACCAAAAACATTCAGTACTTC.

The chain employs TRBV7-8 and TRBJ2-3; the match to TRBD1 covers 7 bases. V gave up 5 bases and J gave up 3 bases; unmatched junction bases: 11. The germline gives CDR1 SGHVS, CDR2 FQNEAQ. The CDR3 runs 16 residues. The CDR3 region is CASSPEDRRATDTQYF. CDR3 nucleotide sequence: TGTGCCAGCAGCCCTGAGGACAGGCGAGCGACAGATACGCAGTATTTT. The full variable domain, with the rest looked up from reference TRBV7-8 and TRBJ2-3, is GAGVSQSPRYKVAKRGQDVALRCDPISGHVSLFWYQQALGQGPEFLTYFQNEAQLDKSGLPSDRFFAERPEGSVSTLKIQRTQQEDSAVYLCASSPEDRRATDTQYFGPGTRLTVL.

In this sample, this clonotype turned up a few times. The chain is built from TRBV12-3 or TRBV12-4 and TRBJ2-2; D is ambiguous. The V gene lost 5 bases and the J gene lost 6 bases, with 25 bases spanning the gap. The CDR3 spans 18 residues. CDR3: CASSPEVSKWVLSGELFF. The CDR3 bases are TGTGCCAGCAGTCCTGAGGTTAGCAAGTGGGTCCTGTCCGGGGAGCTGTTTTTT.

In its sample, this clonotype was seen a few times. The chain joins TRBV3-1 to TRBJ1-2, with D unclear. Germline values: CDR1 LGHDT, CDR2 YNNKEL (reference sequence). The CDR3 contains 16 residues. V lost 1 base and J 1 base, leaving 13 bases between the germline ends. CDR3 loop: CASSQGLSVVNYGYTF. The CDR3 DNA reads as TGTGCCAGCAGCCAAGGTCTATCGGTGGTTAACTATGGCTACACCTTC.

This clonotype was observed a single time. The gene calls are TRBV28 and TRBJ2-5; TRBD2 agrees at 8 bases. This CDR3 is 15 amino acids long. The ends lost 8 bases at V and 3 bases at J; junction bases unmatched: 11. Germline loops: CDR1 MDHEN, CDR2 SYDVKM. The CDR3 loop is CASGPGGAGEETQYF. The CDR3 nucleotides read TGTGCCAGCGGCCCTGGAGGAGCGGGGGAAGAGACCCAGTACTTC.

This clonotype was seen a single time. The chain links TRBV5-5 to TRBJ2-5; D gene ambiguous. This CDR3 region has 14 residues. V lost 8 bases, J lost 2 bases, and 16 bases lay in between. The germline gives CDR1 SGHKS, CDR2 YYEKEE (reference sequence). The DNA of the CDR3 is TGTGCCAGGAGCCCCCGCCTACTTCAAGAGACCCAGTACTTC. It yields the protein CARSPRLLQETQYF.

The CDR3 sequence is CASSFYTGNTEAFF. Here the CDR3 DNA reads TGTGCCAGCAGCTTTTACACGGGTAACACTGAAGCTTTCTTT. This sequence joins TRBV5-6 and TRBJ1-1; D gene uncertain. CDR3 size: 14 residues. V shed 2 bases and J shed 2 bases, with 10 bases lying between them. Per germline, CDR1 SGHDT and CDR2 YYEEEE.

This sequence joins TRBV20-1 and TRBJ2-1; TRBD2 might be the D (6 bases). With 5 bases removed from V and 10 bases from J, the gap between germline ends came to 21 bases. From germline, CDR1 is DFQATT and CDR2 SNEGSKA (reference sequence). The length of the CDR3 is 14 residues. For the CDR3, the DNA is TGCAGTGCTTCCGGGACTGAGGCTGTCCGGGAGCAGTTCTTC. Translation gives CSASGTEAVREQFF.

The chain recombines TRBV24-1 with TRBJ2-1; 9 bases match TRBD1. Germline V gene lookup returns CDR1 KGHDR and CDR2 SFDVKD. V was clipped by 9 bases and J by 3 bases; unmatched bases: 5. This CDR3 region has 14 residues. The CDR3 DNA follows: TGTGCCACCGGGGGACAGGGCAACTACAATGAGCAGTTCTTC. This encodes CATGGQGNYNEQFF.

This clonotype came up a few times. This chain uses TRBV5-5 with TRBJ1-5, with D maybe TRBD1 (6 bases). This CDR3 is built from 15 residues. Germline CDR1 and CDR2: SGHKS and YYEKEE (reference sequence). The ends were cut back, 2 bases at V and 6 bases at J, with 15 bases in the middle. CDR3 sequence (DNA): TGTGCCAGCAGCTTCCAGGGGCTGGGTAGTCAGCCCCAGCATTTT. This encodes CASSFQGLGSQPQHF. The full variable domain, with the rest looked up from reference TRBV5-5 and TRBJ1-5, is DAGVTQSPTHLIKTRGQQVTLRCSPISGHKSVSWYQQVLGQGPQFIFQYYEKEERGRGNFPDRFSARQFPNYSSELNVNALLLGDSALYLCASSFQGLGSQPQHFGDGTRLSIL.